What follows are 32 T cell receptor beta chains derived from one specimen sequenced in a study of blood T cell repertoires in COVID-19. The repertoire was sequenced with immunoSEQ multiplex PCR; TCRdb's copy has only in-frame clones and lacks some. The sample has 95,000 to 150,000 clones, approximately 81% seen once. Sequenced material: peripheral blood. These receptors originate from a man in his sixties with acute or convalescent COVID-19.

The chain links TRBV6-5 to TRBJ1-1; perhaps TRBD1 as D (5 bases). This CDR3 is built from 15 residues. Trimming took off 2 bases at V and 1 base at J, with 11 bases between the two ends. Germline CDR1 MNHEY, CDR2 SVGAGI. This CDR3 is CASSYLGGENTEAFF. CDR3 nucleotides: TGTGCCAGCAGTTACCTCGGGGGGGAGAACACTGAAGCTTTCTTT.

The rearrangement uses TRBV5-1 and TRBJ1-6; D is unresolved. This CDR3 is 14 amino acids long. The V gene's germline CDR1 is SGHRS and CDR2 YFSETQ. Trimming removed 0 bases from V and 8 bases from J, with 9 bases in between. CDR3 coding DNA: TGCGCCAGCAGCTTGGACAGACCCTATTCACCCCTCCACTTT. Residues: CASSLDRPYSPLHF.

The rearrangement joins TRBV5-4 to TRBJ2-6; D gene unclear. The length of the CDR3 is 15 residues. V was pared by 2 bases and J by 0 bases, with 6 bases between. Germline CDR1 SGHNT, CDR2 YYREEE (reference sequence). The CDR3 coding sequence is TGTGCCAGCAGCTTCTCGGGCTCTGGGGCCAACGTCCTGACTTTC. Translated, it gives CASSFSGSGANVLTF.

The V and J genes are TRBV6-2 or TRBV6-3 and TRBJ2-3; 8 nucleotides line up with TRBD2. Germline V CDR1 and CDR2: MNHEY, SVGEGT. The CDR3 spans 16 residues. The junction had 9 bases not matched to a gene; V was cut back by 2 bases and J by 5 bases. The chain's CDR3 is CASSYGSSGARDTQYF. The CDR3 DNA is TGTGCCAGCAGTTACGGTAGTAGCGGGGCGAGAGATACGCAGTATTTT.

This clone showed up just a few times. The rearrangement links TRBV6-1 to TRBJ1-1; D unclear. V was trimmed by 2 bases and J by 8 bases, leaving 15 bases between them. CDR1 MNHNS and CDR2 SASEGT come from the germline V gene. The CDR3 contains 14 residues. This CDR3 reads CASSEWSGGGEAFF. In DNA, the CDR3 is TGTGCCAGCAGTGAATGGTCGGGAGGAGGGGAAGCTTTCTTT.

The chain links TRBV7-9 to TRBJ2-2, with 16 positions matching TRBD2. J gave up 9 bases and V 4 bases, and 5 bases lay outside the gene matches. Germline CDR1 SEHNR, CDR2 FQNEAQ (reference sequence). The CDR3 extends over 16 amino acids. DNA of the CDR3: TGTGCCAGCAGCTCGGGACTAGCGGGAGGGCCCCGGGAGCTGTTTTTT. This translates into CASSSGLAGGPRELFF.

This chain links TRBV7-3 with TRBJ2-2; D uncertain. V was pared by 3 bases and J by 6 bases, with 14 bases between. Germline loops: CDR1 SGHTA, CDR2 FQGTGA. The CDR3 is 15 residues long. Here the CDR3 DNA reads TGTGCCAGCAGCTTCCAGATCGGCGGAGCCGGGGAGCTGTTTTTT. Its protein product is CASSFQIGGAGELFF.

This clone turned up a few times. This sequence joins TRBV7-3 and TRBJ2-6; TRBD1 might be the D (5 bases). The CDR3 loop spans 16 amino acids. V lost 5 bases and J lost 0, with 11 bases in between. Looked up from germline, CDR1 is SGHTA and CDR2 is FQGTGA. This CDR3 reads CASSPTQGSGANVLTF. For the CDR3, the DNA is TGTGCCAGCAGCCCTACCCAGGGCTCTGGGGCCAACGTCCTGACTTTC.

CDR3 amino acids: CASSSPGGNEQFF. The DNA for the CDR3 is TGTGCCAGCAGCTCGCCAGGGGGCAATGAGCAGTTCTTC. The V gene is TRBV5-4, the J gene TRBJ2-1; 7 bases line up with TRBD1. Trimming removed 3 bases from V and 6 bases from J; junction bases left unmatched: 3. Looked up from germline, CDR1 is SGHNT and CDR2 is YYREEE (reference sequence). This CDR3 spans 13 amino acids.

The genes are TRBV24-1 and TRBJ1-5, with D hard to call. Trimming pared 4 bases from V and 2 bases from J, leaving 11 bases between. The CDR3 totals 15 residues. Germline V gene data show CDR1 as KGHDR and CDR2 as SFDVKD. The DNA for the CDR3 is TGTGCCACCAGTGACGCCCTAACGGGCAATCAGCCCCAGCATTTT. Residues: CATSDALTGNQPQHF.

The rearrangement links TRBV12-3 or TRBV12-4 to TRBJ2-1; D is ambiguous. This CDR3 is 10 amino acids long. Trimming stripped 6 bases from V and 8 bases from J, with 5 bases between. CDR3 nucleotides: TGTGCCAGCAGCATAGATGAGCAGTTCTTC. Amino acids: CASSIDEQFF.

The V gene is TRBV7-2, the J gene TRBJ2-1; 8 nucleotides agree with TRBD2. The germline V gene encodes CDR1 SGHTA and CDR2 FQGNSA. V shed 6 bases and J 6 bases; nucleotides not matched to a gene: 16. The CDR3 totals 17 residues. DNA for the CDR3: TGTGCCAGCAGGGCCCTTGAGGGCGGGAGGCGGGCCAATGAGCAGTTCTTC. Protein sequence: CASRALEGGRRANEQFF.

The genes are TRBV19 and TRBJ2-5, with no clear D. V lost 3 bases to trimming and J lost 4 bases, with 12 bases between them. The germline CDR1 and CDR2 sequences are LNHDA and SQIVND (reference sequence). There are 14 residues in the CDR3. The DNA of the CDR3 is TGTGCCAGTAGTATTCACAGTACGGCAGAGACCCAGTACTTC. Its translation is CASSIHSTAETQYF.

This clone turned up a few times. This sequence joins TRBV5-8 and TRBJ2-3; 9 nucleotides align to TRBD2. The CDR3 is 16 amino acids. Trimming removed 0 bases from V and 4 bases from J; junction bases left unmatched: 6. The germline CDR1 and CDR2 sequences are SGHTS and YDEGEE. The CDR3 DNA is TGTGCCAGCAGCTTGGAATCTAGCGGGATCGCAGATACGCAGTATTTT. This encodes CASSLESSGIADTQYF.

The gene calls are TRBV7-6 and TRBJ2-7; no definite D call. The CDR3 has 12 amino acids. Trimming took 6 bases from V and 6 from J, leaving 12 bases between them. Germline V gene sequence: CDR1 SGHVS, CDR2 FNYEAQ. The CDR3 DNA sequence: TGTGCCAGCAGTCCGAGGCAGAGCGAGCAGTACTTC. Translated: CASSPRQSEQYF.

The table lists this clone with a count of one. CDR3 sequence: CASSLEGGLEGTQYF. The CDR3, as DNA: TGTGCCAGCAGCTTGGAGGGAGGCCTAGAAGGGACCCAGTACTTC. The V call is TRBV7-2, the J call TRBJ2-5; D possibly corresponds to TRBD2 (6 bases). The CDR3 is 15 residues long. CDR1 is SGHTA, CDR2 FQGNSA, per germline. The V end lost 3 bases, the J end lost 7 bases, and 18 bases lay between the germline ends.

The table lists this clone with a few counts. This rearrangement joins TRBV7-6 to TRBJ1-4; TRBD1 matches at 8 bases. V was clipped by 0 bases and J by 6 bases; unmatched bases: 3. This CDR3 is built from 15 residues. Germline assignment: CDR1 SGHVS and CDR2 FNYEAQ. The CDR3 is CASSLATGDDEKLFF. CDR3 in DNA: TGTGCCAGCAGCTTAGCGACAGGGGATGATGAAAAACTGTTTTTT.

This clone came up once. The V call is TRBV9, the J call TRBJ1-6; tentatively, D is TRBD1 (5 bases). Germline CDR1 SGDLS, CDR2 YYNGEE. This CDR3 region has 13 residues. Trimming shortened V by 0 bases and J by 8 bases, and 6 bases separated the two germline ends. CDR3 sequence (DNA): TGTGCCAGCAGCGTAGGGGGCGATTCACCCCTCCACTTT. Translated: CASSVGGDSPLHF.

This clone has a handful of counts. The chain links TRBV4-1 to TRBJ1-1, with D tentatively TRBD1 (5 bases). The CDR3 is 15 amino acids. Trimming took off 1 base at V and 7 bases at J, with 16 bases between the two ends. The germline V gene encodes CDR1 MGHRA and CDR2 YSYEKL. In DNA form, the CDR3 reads TGCGCCAGCAGCCAAGTGTTTGGGGCAGTGGATGAAGCTTTCTTT. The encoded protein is CASSQVFGAVDEAFF.

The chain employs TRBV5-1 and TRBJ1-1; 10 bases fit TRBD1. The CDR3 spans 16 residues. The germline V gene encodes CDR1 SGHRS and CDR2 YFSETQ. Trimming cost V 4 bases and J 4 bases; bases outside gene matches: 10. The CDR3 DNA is TGCGCCAGCAGCCCCACGACAGGGGGCAGGGGCACTGAAGCTTTCTTT. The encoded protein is CASSPTTGGRGTEAFF.

The CDR3 DNA is TGTGCCAGTACCTACAGGGGTGGCTACACCTTC. The encoded protein is CASTYRGGYTF. V is TRBV19 and J is TRBJ1-2, with 7 bases fitting TRBD1. Germline lookup yields CDR1 LNHDA and CDR2 SQIVND (reference sequence). This CDR3 comprises 11 residues. V was pared by 7 bases and J by 7 bases, with 3 bases of the junction left unmatched.

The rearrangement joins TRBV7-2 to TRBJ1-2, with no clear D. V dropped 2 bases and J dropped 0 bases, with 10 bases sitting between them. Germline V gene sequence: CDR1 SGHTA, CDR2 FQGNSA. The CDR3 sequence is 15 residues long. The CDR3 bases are TGTGCCAGCAGCTTATCCAGAAGATCTAACTATGGCTACACCTTC. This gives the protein CASSLSRRSNYGYTF.

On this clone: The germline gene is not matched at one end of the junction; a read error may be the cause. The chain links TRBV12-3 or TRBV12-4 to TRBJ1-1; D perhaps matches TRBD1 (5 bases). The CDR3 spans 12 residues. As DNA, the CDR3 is TGTGCAAGCACCGTTACAGGTCTTAAAGCTTTCTTT. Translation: CASTVTGLKAFF.

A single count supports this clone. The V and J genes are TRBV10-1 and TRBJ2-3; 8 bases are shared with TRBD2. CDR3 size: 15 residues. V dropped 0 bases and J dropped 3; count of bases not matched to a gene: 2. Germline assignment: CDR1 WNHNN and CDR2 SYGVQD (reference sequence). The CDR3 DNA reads TGCGCCAGCAGTGAGTCGGGCGGGAGGACAGATACGCAGTATTTT. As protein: CASSESGGRTDTQYF.

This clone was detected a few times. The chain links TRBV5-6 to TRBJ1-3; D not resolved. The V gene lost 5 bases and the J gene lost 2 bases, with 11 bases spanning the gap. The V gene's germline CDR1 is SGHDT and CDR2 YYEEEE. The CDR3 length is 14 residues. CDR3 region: CASRPLGPGNTIYF. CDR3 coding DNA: TGTGCCAGCAGGCCTCTTGGGCCTGGAAACACCATATATTTT.

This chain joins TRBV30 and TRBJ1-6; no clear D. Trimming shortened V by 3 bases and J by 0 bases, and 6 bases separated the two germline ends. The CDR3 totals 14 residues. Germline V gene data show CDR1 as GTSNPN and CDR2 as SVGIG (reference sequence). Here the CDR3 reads CAWRQNSYNSPLHF. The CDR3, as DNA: TGTGCCTGGAGACAGAACTCCTATAATTCACCCCTCCACTTT.

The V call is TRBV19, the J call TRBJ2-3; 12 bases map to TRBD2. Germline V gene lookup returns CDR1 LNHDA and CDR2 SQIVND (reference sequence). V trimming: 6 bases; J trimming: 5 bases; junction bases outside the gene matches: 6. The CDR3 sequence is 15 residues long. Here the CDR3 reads CASRSSGGAKDTQYF. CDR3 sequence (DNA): TGTGCCAGTAGGTCTAGCGGGGGGGCTAAAGATACGCAGTATTTT.

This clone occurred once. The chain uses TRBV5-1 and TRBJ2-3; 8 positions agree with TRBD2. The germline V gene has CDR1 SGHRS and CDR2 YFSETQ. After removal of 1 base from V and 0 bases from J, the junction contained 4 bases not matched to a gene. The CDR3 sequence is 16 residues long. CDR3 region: CASSLYAGGSTDTQYF. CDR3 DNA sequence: TGCGCCAGCAGCTTGTATGCGGGGGGTAGCACAGATACGCAGTATTTT.

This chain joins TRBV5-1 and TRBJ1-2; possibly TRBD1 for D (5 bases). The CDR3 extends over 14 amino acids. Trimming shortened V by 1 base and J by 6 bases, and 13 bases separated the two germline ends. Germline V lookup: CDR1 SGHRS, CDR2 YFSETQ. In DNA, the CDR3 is TGCGCCAGCAGCTTGATTCAGGGCGTGGATGGCTACACCTTC. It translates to CASSLIQGVDGYTF.

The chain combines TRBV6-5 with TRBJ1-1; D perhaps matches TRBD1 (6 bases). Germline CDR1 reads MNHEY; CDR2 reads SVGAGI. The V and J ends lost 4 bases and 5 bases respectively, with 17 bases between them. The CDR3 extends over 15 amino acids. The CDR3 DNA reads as TGTGCCAGCAGTTCACTGGACAGTCGGACGACTGAAGCTTTCTTT. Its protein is CASSSLDSRTTEAFF.

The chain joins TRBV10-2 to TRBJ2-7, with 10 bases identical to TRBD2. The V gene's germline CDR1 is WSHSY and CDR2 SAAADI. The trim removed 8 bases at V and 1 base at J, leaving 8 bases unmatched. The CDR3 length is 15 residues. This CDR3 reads CASLKAGGKSYEQYF. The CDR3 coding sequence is TGCGCCAGCCTCAAAGCGGGAGGGAAATCCTACGAGCAGTACTTC.

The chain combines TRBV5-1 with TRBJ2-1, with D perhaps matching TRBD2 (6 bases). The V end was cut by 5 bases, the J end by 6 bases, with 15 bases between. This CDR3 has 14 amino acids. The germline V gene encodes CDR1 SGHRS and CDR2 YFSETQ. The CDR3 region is CASRGGPYGNEQFF. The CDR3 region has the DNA TGCGCCAGCAGAGGAGGGCCCTACGGCAATGAGCAGTTCTTC.